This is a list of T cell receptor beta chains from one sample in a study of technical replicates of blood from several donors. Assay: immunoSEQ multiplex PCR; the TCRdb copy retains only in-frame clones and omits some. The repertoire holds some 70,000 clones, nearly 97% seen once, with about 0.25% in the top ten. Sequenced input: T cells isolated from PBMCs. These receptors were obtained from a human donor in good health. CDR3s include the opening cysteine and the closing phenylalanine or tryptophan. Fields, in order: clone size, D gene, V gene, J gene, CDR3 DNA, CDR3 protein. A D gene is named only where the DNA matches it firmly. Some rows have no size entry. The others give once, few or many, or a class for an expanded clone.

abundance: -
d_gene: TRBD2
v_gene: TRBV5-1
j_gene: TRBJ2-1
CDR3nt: TGCGCCAGCAGCACCCATAAAGCGGGGCCCGACTACAATGAGCAGTTCTTC
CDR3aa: CASSTHKAGPDYNEQFF

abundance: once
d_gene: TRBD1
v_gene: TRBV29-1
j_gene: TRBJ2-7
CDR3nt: TGCAGCGTCGAGGAGACAGGGAGCTCCTACGAGCAGTACTTC
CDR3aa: CSVEETGSSYEQYF

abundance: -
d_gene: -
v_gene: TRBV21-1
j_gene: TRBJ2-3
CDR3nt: TGTGCCAGCAGCCTGGGCACGGAACAACTCTATTACGCAGATACGCAGTATTTT
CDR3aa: CASSLGTEQLYYADTQYF

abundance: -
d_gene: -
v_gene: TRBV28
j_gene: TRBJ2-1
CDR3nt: TGTGCCAGCAGTGCCTTACAATTATCAGGTAAGAAGTACAATGAGCAGTTCTTC
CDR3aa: CASSALQLSGKKYNEQFF

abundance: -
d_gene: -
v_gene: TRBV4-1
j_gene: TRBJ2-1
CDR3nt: TGCGCCAGCAGCCCTACCGGGAGCTCCTACAATGAGCAGTTCTTC
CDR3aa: CASSPTGSSYNEQFF

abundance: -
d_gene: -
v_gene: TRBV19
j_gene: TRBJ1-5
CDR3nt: TGTGCCAGTGGACTTAGCAATCAGCCCCAGCATTTT
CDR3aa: CASGLSNQPQHF

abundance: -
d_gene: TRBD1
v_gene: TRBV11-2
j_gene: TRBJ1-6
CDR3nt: TGTGCCAGCAGCCTATACGCGGGACAGATTGATTCACCCCTCCACTTT
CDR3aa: CASSLYAGQIDSPLHF

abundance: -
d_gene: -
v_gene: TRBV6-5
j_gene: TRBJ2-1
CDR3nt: TGTGCCAGCAGCCCCTCCCTGCGATCTAATGGTGAGCAGTTCTTC
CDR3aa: CASSPSLRSNGEQFF

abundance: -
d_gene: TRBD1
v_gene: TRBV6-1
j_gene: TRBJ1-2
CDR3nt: TGTGCCAGCAGTGAGACAGGGTGGAACTATGGCTACACCTTC
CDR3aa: CASSETGWNYGYTF

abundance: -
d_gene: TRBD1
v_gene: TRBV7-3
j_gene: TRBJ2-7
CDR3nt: TGTGCCAGCAGTCTCGGACAGGGTCAAACGGTGGAGCAGTACTTC
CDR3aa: CASSLGQGQTVEQYF

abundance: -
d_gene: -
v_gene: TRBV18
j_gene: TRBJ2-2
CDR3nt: TGTGCCAGCTCACCACGTTATGCAGCGAACACCGGGGAGCTGTTTTTT
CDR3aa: CASSPRYAANTGELFF

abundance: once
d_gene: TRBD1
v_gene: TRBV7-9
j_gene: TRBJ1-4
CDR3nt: TGTGCCAGCAGCTCCCGGGACAGGGGGTTTGAGGGACTGTTTTTT
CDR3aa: CASSSRDRGFEGLFF

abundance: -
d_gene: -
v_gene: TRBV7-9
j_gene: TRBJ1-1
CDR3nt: TGTGCCAGCAGCTCCGAGCAGGCAATCACTGAAGCTTTCTTT
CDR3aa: CASSSEQAITEAFF

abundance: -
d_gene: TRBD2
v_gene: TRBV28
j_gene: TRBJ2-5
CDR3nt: TGTGCCAGCAGTTCCGCCCTTGGACTAGATACAGAGACCCAGTACTTC
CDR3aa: CASSSALGLDTETQYF

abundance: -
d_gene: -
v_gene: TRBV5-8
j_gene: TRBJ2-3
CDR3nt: TGTGCCAGCAGGGCCGGGACCGGGACACTGGATACGCAGTATTTT
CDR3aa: CASRAGTGTLDTQYF

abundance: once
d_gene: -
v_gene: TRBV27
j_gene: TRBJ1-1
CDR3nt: TGTGCCAGCAGTTTTTCCCGGACACCGAACACTGAAGCTTTCTTT
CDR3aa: CASSFSRTPNTEAFF

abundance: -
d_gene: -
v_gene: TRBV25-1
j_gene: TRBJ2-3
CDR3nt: TGTGCCAGCAGTGAAGCAGGGGTCGCAGATACGCAGTATTTT
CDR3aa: CASSEAGVADTQYF

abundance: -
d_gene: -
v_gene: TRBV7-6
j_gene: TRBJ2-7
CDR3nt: TGTGCCAGCAGCACAGGCGGCAGGGGGGCCCATCCCTACGAGCAGTACTTC
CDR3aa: CASSTGGRGAHPYEQYF

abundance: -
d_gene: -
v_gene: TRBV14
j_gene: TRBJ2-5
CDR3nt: TGTGCCAGCAGCCAAGTGTCCCGGGGGTACCAAGAGACCCAGTACTTC
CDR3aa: CASSQVSRGYQETQYF

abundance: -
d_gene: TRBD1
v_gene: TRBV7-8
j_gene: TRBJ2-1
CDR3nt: TGTGCCAGCAGCTTCAGTGGAGACAGGGGGGACAATGAGCAGTTCTTC
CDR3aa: CASSFSGDRGDNEQFF

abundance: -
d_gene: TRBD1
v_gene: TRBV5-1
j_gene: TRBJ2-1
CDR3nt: TGCGCCAGCAGCCGGCAGGGACAGGGGGATTACCGTGGGCAGTTCTTC
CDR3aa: CASSRQGQGDYRGQFF

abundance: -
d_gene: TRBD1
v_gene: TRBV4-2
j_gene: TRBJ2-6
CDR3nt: TGTGCCAGCAGCCGACAGGGTGAAGGGGCCAACGTCCTGACTTTC
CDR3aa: CASSRQGEGANVLTF

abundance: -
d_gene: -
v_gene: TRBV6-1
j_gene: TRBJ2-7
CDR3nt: TGTGCCAGCAGTAGACTTGCAGATTCCTACGAGCAGTACTTC
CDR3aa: CASSRLADSYEQYF

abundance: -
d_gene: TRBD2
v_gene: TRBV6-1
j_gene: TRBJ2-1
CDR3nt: TGTGCCACCCTAGCGGGAGTCAATGAGCAGTTCTTC
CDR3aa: CATLAGVNEQFF

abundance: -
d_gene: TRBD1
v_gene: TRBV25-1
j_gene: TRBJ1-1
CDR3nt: TGTGCCAGCAGTGAAGTTGGACAGGCCGAAGCTTTCTTT
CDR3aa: CASSEVGQAEAFF

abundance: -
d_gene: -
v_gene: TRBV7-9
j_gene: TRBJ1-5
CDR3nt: TGTGCCGGATCTAACTATAGCAATCAGCCCCAGCATTTT
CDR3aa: CAGSNYSNQPQHF

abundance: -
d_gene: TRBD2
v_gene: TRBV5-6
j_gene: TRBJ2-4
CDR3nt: TGTGCCAGCAGCCCGGGACTAGCGATAGCCAAAAACATTCAGTACTTC
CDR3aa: CASSPGLAIAKNIQYF

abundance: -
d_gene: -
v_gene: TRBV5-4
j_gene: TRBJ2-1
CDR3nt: TGTGCCAGCACCAATGGTGGGCGACCCCCGGATGAGCAGTTCTTC
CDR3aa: CASTNGGRPPDEQFF

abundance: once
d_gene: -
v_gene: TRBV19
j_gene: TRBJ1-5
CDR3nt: TGTGCCAGTAGTCTAAGCGTTCTGTATAGCAATCAGCCCCAGCATTTT
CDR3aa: CASSLSVLYSNQPQHF

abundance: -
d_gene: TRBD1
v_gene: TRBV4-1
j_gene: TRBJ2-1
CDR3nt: TGCGCCAGCAGCCAAGTCCTTAGACAGGGGTCCTACAATGAGCAGTTCTTC
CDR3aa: CASSQVLRQGSYNEQFF

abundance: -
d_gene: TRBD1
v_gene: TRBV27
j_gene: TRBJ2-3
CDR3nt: TGTGCCAGCAGTGATCCCGAGGGGGCTAGCACAGATACGCAGTATTTT
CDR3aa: CASSDPEGASTDTQYF

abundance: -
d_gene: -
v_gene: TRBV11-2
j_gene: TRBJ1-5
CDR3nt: TGTGCCAGCAGCTTAGTTGAACAGGGTCAGCCCCAGCATTTT
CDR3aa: CASSLVEQGQPQHF

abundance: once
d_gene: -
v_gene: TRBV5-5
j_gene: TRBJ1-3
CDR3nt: TGTGCCAGCAGCCCTGGACAGTCCCCCATATCTGGAAACACCATATATTTT
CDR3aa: CASSPGQSPISGNTIYF

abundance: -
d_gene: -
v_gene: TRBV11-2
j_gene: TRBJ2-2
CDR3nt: TGTGCCAGCAGTGCAGGGGCAAACACCGGGGAGCTGTTTTTT
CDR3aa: CASSAGANTGELFF

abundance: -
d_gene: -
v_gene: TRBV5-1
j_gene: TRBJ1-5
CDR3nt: TGCGCCAGCAGCTTGGAATCCGGGAGCTATCAGCCCCAGCATTTT
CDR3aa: CASSLESGSYQPQHF

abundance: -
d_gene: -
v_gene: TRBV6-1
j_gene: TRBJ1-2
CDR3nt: TGTGCCAGCAGTGAATGGCGCCCTCAGGGGATGGACTATGGCTACACCTTC
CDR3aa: CASSEWRPQGMDYGYTF

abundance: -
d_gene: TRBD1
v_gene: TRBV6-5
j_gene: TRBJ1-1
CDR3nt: TGTGCCAGCAGACGGACAGGGGGTTCTATTGAAGCTTTCTTT
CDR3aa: CASRRTGGSIEAFF

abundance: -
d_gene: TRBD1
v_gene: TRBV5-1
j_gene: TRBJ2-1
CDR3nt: TGCGCCAGCAGCTTCAGGGGGCCAAACAATGAGCAGTTCTTC
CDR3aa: CASSFRGPNNEQFF

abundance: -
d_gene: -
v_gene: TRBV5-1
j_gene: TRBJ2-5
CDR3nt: TGCGCCAGCAGCTTGCACAGCCAAGAGACCCAGTACTTC
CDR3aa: CASSLHSQETQYF

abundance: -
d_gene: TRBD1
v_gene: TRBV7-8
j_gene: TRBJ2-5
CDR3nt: TGTGCCAGCAGCTTAAGACAGGGGAGTCGAGAGACCCAGTACTTC
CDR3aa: CASSLRQGSRETQYF

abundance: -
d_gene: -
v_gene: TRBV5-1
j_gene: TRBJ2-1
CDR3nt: TGCGCCAGCAGCTCTGGACAGTTGAACAATGAGCAGTTCTTC
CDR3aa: CASSSGQLNNEQFF

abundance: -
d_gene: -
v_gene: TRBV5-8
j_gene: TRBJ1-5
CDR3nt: TGTGCCAGCAGCCGCCAACGGAATCAGCCCCAGCATTTT
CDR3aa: CASSRQRNQPQHF

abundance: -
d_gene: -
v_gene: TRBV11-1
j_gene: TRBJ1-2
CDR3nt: TGTGCCAGCAGCTTCTCACAGGACTATGGCTACACCTTC
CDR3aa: CASSFSQDYGYTF

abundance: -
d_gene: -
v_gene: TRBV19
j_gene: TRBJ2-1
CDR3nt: TGTGCCAGTAGTATAGCGCAGGACGGGAGTGATGAGCAGTTCTTC
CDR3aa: CASSIAQDGSDEQFF

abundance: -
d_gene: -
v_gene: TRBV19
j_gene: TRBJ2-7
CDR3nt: TGTGCCAGTAGTCCAGGGGCAAATTTCTACGAGCAGTACTTC
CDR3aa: CASSPGANFYEQYF